This T cell receptor (beta chain) originates from a study of CD8 T cells in ankylosing spondylitis. Each CDR3 protein is one row after TCRdb ran MiXCR on the 5' RACE reads. Seen here are 200,000 to 250,000 distinct CDR3 sequences, over 8.5% observed once, and the top ten hold 6.8%. As to this clonotype: No antigen is known for it.

The CDR3 loop spans 18 amino acids. The V gene's germline CDR1 is SNHLY and CDR2 FYNNEI. V lost 2 bases, J lost 0 bases, and 7 bases stayed unmatched. Notes on the study in general: Reportedly, disease-linked clones are significantly enriched in ankylosing spondylitis patients' matched synovial fluid.

This TCR was recovered from a male donor with ankylosing spondylitis or in good health (not recorded which). This chain uses TRBV2 with TRBJ2-4, with TRBD2 matching 10 bases. Sequencing input: blood, either unsorted or a sorted T cell fraction (not recorded which). CDR3 nucleotides: TGTGCCAGCAGTGAAAGTGGACTAGCGGTTCTAGCCAAAAACATTCAGTACTTC. Its protein is CASSESGLAVLAKNIQYF.